Detailed here is one TCR beta chain. The antigen remains undetermined. These data belong to a study of OX40 agonist ivuxolimab in advanced cancers. Broader study findings: Compared with CD4+, CD8+ T cells on average had more expanded clones.

The V gene lost 1 base and the J gene lost 9 bases, with 21 bases spanning the gap. This CDR3 contains 16 residues. Germline CDR1 and CDR2: SGHVS and FQNEAQ. Assay: immunoSEQ multiplex PCR; the TCRdb copy retains only in-frame clones and omits some. The data show some 99,000 clones, 94% seen once. This sequence joins TRBV7-8 and TRBJ2-5; D perhaps matches TRBD2 (7 bases). The origin of this receptor is an adult with an advanced solid tumor such as melanoma, head and neck, liver or kidney cancer. The source was CD4+ or CD8+ T cells sorted from blood, collected in a trial of the OX40 agonist ivuxolimab. The chain's CDR3 is CASSLGFSSGGGAQYF. DNA for the CDR3: TGTGCCAGCAGCTTAGGGTTTTCGAGCGGAGGGGGGGCCCAGTACTTC.